The rows below give T cell receptor beta chains drawn from one sample of a study of blood T cell repertoires in COVID-19. This table comes from immunoSEQ multiplex PCR, and its TCRdb copy is limited to in-frame clones, with some not included. The table has about 80,000 clones, approximately 89% seen once. Sequencing used peripheral blood. The receptors stem from a woman aged 80 or over with acute or convalescent COVID-19. Both conserved end residues are part of each CDR3. Fields, in order: clone size, J gene, D gene, V gene, CDR3 DNA, CDR3 protein. D genes are given only for firm matches. Clone size appears in some rows only: once, few, many, or a class for an expanded clone.

NA | TRBJ1-3 | NA | TRBV6-5 | TGTGCCAGCAGTTCAACCGGGACATCTGGAAACACCATATATTTT | CASSSTGTSGNTIYF
NA | TRBJ2-5 | TRBD2 | TRBV6-2/TRBV6-3 | TGTGCCAGCAGCCCCGGGACTAGCGGGGGGATGTACCAAGAGACCCAGTACTTC | CASSPGTSGGMYQETQYF
once | TRBJ1-5 | NA | TRBV28 | TGTGCCAGCAGTTTAGAGAATCAGCCCCAGCATTTT | CASSLENQPQHF
NA | TRBJ2-3 | TRBD2 | TRBV7-8 | TGTGCCAGCAGCCCGCGGGTGGCTAGCGGGGGAAAAGATACGCAGTATTTT | CASSPRVASGGKDTQYF
NA | TRBJ2-1 | NA | TRBV5-1 | TGCGCCAGCAGCTTGAATGCGGGGCAGCTAAATGAGCAGTTCTTC | CASSLNAGQLNEQFF
once | TRBJ1-6 | NA | TRBV7-2 | TGTGCCAGCAGCTTGAGGGTGTCGGGATCACCCCTCCACTTT | CASSLRVSGSPLHF
once | TRBJ1-4 | NA | TRBV6-5 | TGTGCCAGCAGAAGCAGGGTCGTCGGGGAAAAACTGTTTTTT | CASRSRVVGEKLFF
NA | TRBJ2-5 | NA | TRBV7-9 | TGTGCCAGCAGCTCCGGGACTTACGAAGAGACCCAGTACTTC | CASSSGTYEETQYF
once | TRBJ1-6 | TRBD1 | TRBV24-1 | TGTGCCACCCCGTCACCCGGGACAGCGACCTCAAACCAACGAGGGGTAAATTCACCCCTCCACTTT | CATPSPGTATSNQRGVNSPLHF
NA | TRBJ1-2 | NA | TRBV20-1 | TGCAGTGCTAGTTGGACAGATTATGGCTACACCTTC | CSASWTDYGYTF
NA | TRBJ2-3 | NA | TRBV19 | TGTGCCAGTAGTAACAGGCGCACAGATACGCAGTATTTT | CASSNRRTDTQYF
NA | TRBJ2-3 | NA | TRBV27 | TGTGCCAGCAGGATTACGAGCGGCCGAGATACGCAGTATTTT | CASRITSGRDTQYF
NA | TRBJ2-1 | TRBD2 | TRBV4-3 | TGCGCCAGCAGCCAAGGGTCAGGACTAGCGGACAATGAGCAGTTCTTC | CASSQGSGLADNEQFF
NA | TRBJ1-6 | TRBD1 | TRBV6-2/TRBV6-3 | TGTGCCAGCAGTCCCCGACAGGGATATAATTCACCCCTCCACTTT | CASSPRQGYNSPLHF
few | TRBJ2-2 | TRBD1 | TRBV24-1 | TGTGCCACCAGCCCCGGGACAGGGTTCGGCGGGGAGCTGTTTTTT | CATSPGTGFGGELFF
NA | TRBJ1-1 | TRBD1 | TRBV6-5 | TGTGCCAGCAGTTACCCGACAGGGGAGTTAGCTTTCTTT | CASSYPTGELAFF
NA | TRBJ2-1 | NA | TRBV7-8 | TGTGCCAGCAGCCCCGAGACGGGTATGCAGTTCTTC | CASSPETGMQFF
NA | TRBJ2-2 | TRBD1 | TRBV24-1 | TGTGCCACCAGTGATGCGGGACAGGGGAGTTCCGGGGAGCTGTTTTTT | CATSDAGQGSSGELFF
NA | TRBJ2-1 | TRBD1 | TRBV5-1 | TGCGCCAGCAGCCCCGGACAGGGTCCATACAATGAGCAGTTCTTC | CASSPGQGPYNEQFF
few | TRBJ1-3 | TRBD1 | TRBV4-2 | TGTGCCAGCAGCCAAGGGGACAGGGAGGGAAACACCATATATTTT | CASSQGDREGNTIYF
NA | TRBJ2-7 | TRBD2 | TRBV9 | TGTGCCAGCAGCGTGGCTAGCGGTACCTACGAGCAGTACTTC | CASSVASGTYEQYF
NA | TRBJ2-7 | TRBD1 | TRBV28 | TGTGCCAGCAGTTCAATAGGGACAGACTACGAGCAGTACTTC | CASSSIGTDYEQYF
NA | TRBJ2-7 | TRBD2 | TRBV6-5 | TGTGCCAGCAGACCCGGACTAGCGGGAGATGAGCAGTACTTC | CASRPGLAGDEQYF
NA | TRBJ1-2 | TRBD1 | TRBV7-2 | TGTGCCAGCAGCATAGGACAGGGGAGGGCCGACGGCTACACCTTC | CASSIGQGRADGYTF
once | TRBJ2-2 | TRBD2 | TRBV3-1/TRBV3-2 | TGTGCCAGCAGCCAATTCTTTAGCGGGATGATCGGGGAGCTGTTTTTT | CASSQFFSGMIGELFF
NA | TRBJ2-3 | TRBD2 | TRBV13 | TGTGCCAGCAGCTTAGGAGTCGCTAGCGGGAGTTTTACAGATACGCAGTATTTT | CASSLGVASGSFTDTQYF
NA | TRBJ1-4 | TRBD1 | TRBV12-5 | TGTGCTAGTGGTTTGGCCCAGGGGGCCCGGGAAAAACTGTTTTTT | CASGLAQGAREKLFF
NA | TRBJ1-4 | NA | TRBV5-5 | TGTGCCAGCAGCCCCCAGGGGATAAATGAAAAACTGTTTTTT | CASSPQGINEKLFF
NA | TRBJ2-7 | NA | TRBV4-3 | TGCGCCAGCAGCCAAGCCAGGGGGGACGAGCAGTACTTC | CASSQARGDEQYF
NA | TRBJ1-1 | TRBD1 | TRBV30 | TGTGCCTGGAGTGGGGGACAGGCCGATAGGGCTTTCTTT | CAWSGGQADRAFF
NA | TRBJ1-4 | NA | TRBV7-2 | TGTGCCAGCAGCCCAAGGGAGGGCTCAAGGGGTGAAAAACTGTTTTTT | CASSPREGSRGEKLFF
NA | TRBJ1-5 | NA | TRBV7-9 | TGTGCCAGCAGCCCTCAAGGCGGGATGGGGAATCAGCCCCAGCATTTT | CASSPQGGMGNQPQHF
NA | TRBJ1-6 | NA | TRBV11-2 | TGTGCCAGCAGCATAGGTGCTCCGGATTCACCCCTCCACTTT | CASSIGAPDSPLHF
NA | TRBJ1-1 | TRBD1 | TRBV7-9 | TGTGCCAGCAGCCCAACGGGGACAGGAACCATTTTGAACACTGAAGCTTTCTTT | CASSPTGTGTILNTEAFF
NA | TRBJ1-1 | NA | TRBV19 | TGTGCCACCGCGAACCCACAGGCCCGTATGAACACTGAAGCTTTCTTT | CATANPQARMNTEAFF
NA | TRBJ1-2 | NA | TRBV6-2/TRBV6-3 | TGTGCCAGCAGTTACCCCGAGGGCTACACCTTC | CASSYPEGYTF
few | TRBJ2-1 | TRBD2 | TRBV7-2 | TGTGCCAGCAGCCGGGGGACTAGCGGGAGAAATAATGAGCAGTTCTTC | CASSRGTSGRNNEQFF
NA | TRBJ1-5 | NA | TRBV19 | TGTGCCAGTAGTATACAGGCTTCCGGCAATCAGCCCCAGCATTTT | CASSIQASGNQPQHF
NA | TRBJ1-2 | TRBD1 | TRBV28 | TGTGCCAGCAGTTTTAGGGACAGGGTGGGGTATGGCTACACCTTC | CASSFRDRVGYGYTF
NA | TRBJ1-2 | NA | TRBV15 | TGTGCCACCAGCAGAGATATCGCAGGGGCCGCTGGAGGCTACACCTTC | CATSRDIAGAAGGYTF
NA | TRBJ2-5 | TRBD1 | TRBV5-1 | TGCGCCAGCAGCGGGACAGGGGACGCTTACCAAGAGACCCAGTACTTC | CASSGTGDAYQETQYF
NA | TRBJ1-1 | TRBD1 | TRBV10-3 | TGTGCCATCAGTGCACTAGGGGGCAACACTGAAGCTTTCTTT | CAISALGGNTEAFF
NA | TRBJ1-1 | TRBD1 | TRBV5-4 | TGTGCCAGCCTGGGACAGGGGAAGACTGAAGCTTTCTTT | CASLGQGKTEAFF
NA | TRBJ2-3 | NA | TRBV5-1 | TGCGCCAGCAGCTTGATAGTATCCACAGATACGCAGTATTTT | CASSLIVSTDTQYF
NA | TRBJ1-1 | TRBD1 | TRBV6-2/TRBV6-3 | TGTGCCAGCAGTTACTCGATCAGGGGGGTCCCGGGGCGGAACACTGAAGCTTTCTTT | CASSYSIRGVPGRNTEAFF
NA | TRBJ2-1 | TRBD2 | TRBV19 | TGTGCCAGTAGTATCCGGAAACGACCGGGACTAGCGGTAATGAGCTCCTACAATGAGCAGTTCTTC | CASSIRKRPGLAVMSSYNEQFF
NA | TRBJ2-7 | NA | TRBV27 | TGTGCCAGCAGTTTGAAGGGGGTCCCCTACGAGCAGTACTTC | CASSLKGVPYEQYF
NA | TRBJ1-6 | NA | TRBV5-1 | TGCGCCAGCAGCAAGCACCCGGGTAATTCACCCCTCCACTTT | CASSKHPGNSPLHF
NA | TRBJ2-7 | TRBD1 | TRBV7-9 | TGTGCCAGCAGCTCAACAGGGGGCGCGTTATCCGAGCAGTACTTC | CASSSTGGALSEQYF
NA | TRBJ1-2 | TRBD1 | TRBV15 | TGTGCCACCAGCGGGGTTGGGGACAGCTATGGCTACACCTTC | CATSGVGDSYGYTF
once | TRBJ1-1 | TRBD1 | TRBV6-1 | TGTGCCAGCAGTGAAAGGACAGGGCTGAACACTGAAGCTTTCTTT | CASSERTGLNTEAFF
NA | TRBJ1-1 | TRBD1 | TRBV9 | TGTGCCAGCAGCTCGGCAGGGGGCGAGACTGAAGCTTTCTTT | CASSSAGGETEAFF
NA | TRBJ1-3 | NA | TRBV19 | TGTGCCAGTACAGGGGCTGGAAACACCATATATTTT | CASTGAGNTIYF
NA | TRBJ1-3 | NA | TRBV7-9 | TGTGCCAGCAGCCCCGACAGCTCTGGAAACACCATATATTTT | CASSPDSSGNTIYF
NA | TRBJ2-3 | NA | TRBV19 | TGTGCCAGTAGTCTTGACTCCTCTACGCAGTATTTT | CASSLDSSTQYF
NA | TRBJ2-3 | TRBD2 | TRBV7-9 | TGTGCCAGCAGCTTAGCGGGGTTAGCGGGAAGCACAGATACGCAGTATTTT | CASSLAGLAGSTDTQYF
NA | TRBJ2-3 | TRBD2 | TRBV5-1 | TGCGCCAGCAGCTTTAGCGGGGGGGCGGATACGCAGTATTTT | CASSFSGGADTQYF
NA | TRBJ2-5 | TRBD2 | TRBV7-7 | TGTGCTAGCAGCCGAACTAGCGGGAGGACCGGGGAGACCCAGTACTTC | CASSRTSGRTGETQYF
NA | TRBJ1-6 | NA | TRBV5-6 | TGTGCCAGCAGCTTTAGACAGTATAATTCACCCCTCCACTTT | CASSFRQYNSPLHF
NA | TRBJ1-4 | NA | TRBV19 | TGTGCCAGTAGGTCAGGGGCTACCAATCAAAAACTGTTTTTT | CASRSGATNQKLFF